The sequence of this T cell receptor beta chain was determined in a study of shared clonotypes between healthy human individuals. Study-level results: Generally, estimated richness proved larger in naive subsets than it did in memory subsets. Around 5% of naive CD4 clonotypes were shared across several donors.

TCRdb keeps only in-frame clones here, not all; method: immunoSEQ multiplex PCR. The sample has around 650,000 clones, 95% to 96% seen once. Selected positively for CCR7 and CD45RO-negative, naive CD8 cells excluded terminally differentiated effector memory CD45RA+ cells. Each donor was a Caucasian adult residing in Nashville, Tennessee. As concerns this clone: Its antigen is not known.

CDR3 size: 13 residues. The germline gives CDR1 SGHAT, CDR2 FQNNGV. The chain employs TRBV11-2 and TRBJ2-5; the D is unclear. The J call is uncertain, as TRBJ2-7 better fits the DNA end. Sequenced material: naive CD8+ T cells sorted from blood. The receptor was derived from a woman aged 25 to 39 in good health. The CDR3 loop reads CASSLGTPYEQYF. In nucleotides, the CDR3 is TGTGCCAGCAGCTTAGGGACCCCCTACGAGCAGTACTTC.